The T cell receptor beta chain under discussion was sequenced for a study of T cell responses to AZD1222 COVID-19 vaccine. Remarks on this clone: Its target is unknown.

Regarding the study as a whole: White British people made up most donors, females outnumbered males, and clonal diversity was possibly underestimated. Just a handful of people given AZD1222 tested seropositive at baseline. Following two doses of AZD1222, Spike-specific TCR breadth and depth rose.

Libraries were prepared by immunoSEQ multiplex PCR; TCRdb keeps only in-frame clonotypes and omits some of them. The profile shows tens of thousands of clones, 92% of them singletons. Sequences were derived from peripheral blood, sampled 28 days after the second AZD1222 dose. The receptor comes from an adult who received the AZD1222 COVID-19 vaccine.

CDR3 protein: CASTPPRERGNEQFF. The CDR3 DNA reads TGTGCCAGTACCCCCCCCCGGGAGAGGGGCAATGAGCAGTTCTTC. This rearrangement joins TRBV19 to TRBJ2-1, with D maybe TRBD2 (6 bases). The CDR3 has 15 residues. Germline V gene sequence: CDR1 LNHDA, CDR2 SQIVND (reference sequence). V gave up 7 bases and J gave up 6 bases, with 19 bases separating them.